The 28 T cell receptor beta chains below come from one sample, sequenced in a study of beta chain features in type 1 diabetes. Expressed TCRB transcripts were sequenced because the isolated RNA had all been reverse transcribed beforehand. Libraries were prepared by immunoSEQ multiplex PCR; TCRdb keeps only in-frame clonotypes and omits some of them. The profile shows approximately 300,000 clones, about 10% of them singletons. The sequenced material came from naive CD4+ T cells from blood. These TCRs come from a woman in her 30s in good health.

This chain connects TRBV18 to TRBJ1-2; the match to TRBD1 covers 8 bases. The germline CDR1 and CDR2 sequences are KGHSH and LQKENI. Trimming removed 2 bases from V and 0 bases from J; junction bases left unmatched: 8. The CDR3 runs 17 residues. In DNA, the CDR3 is TGTGCCAGCTCACCATCGGCAGGGGGCCAAGCTAACTATGGCTACACCTTC. Protein: CASSPSAGGQANYGYTF. The whole variable domain, remainder taken from reference TRBV18 and TRBJ1-2, is NAGVMQNPRHLVRRRGQEARLRCSPMKGHSHVYWYRQLPEEGLKFMVYLQKENIIDESGMPKERFSAEFPKEGPSILRIQQVVRGDSAAYFCASSPSAGGQANYGYTFGSGTRLTVV.

This rearrangement joins TRBV28 to TRBJ1-2; TRBD1 is a possible D gene (6 bases). The germline V gene has CDR1 MDHEN and CDR2 SYDVKM. The CDR3 consists of 14 residues. The V and J ends lost 3 bases and 5 bases respectively, with 13 bases between them. The DNA for the CDR3 is TGTGCCAGCAGTTTCCTCGACAGGAAGTATGGCTACACCTTC. It translates to CASSFLDRKYGYTF.

A few counts support this clone. This chain's CDR3 is CASSTQGRNQPQHF. The CDR3 nucleotides read TGTGCCAGCAGTACACAGGGACGCAATCAGCCCCAGCATTTT. The rearrangement joins TRBV27 to TRBJ1-5, with TRBD1 as a possible D gene (6 bases). Germline CDR1 is MNHEY and CDR2 is SMNVEV (reference sequence). Trimming took 5 bases from V and 2 from J, leaving 10 bases between them. The CDR3 consists of 14 residues.

A note on this clone: Additional DNA sequences in this sample encode the identical CDR3. V is TRBV28 and J is TRBJ2-6; the match to TRBD1 covers 7 bases. Per germline, CDR1 MDHEN and CDR2 SYDVKM. The junction had 0 bases not matched to a gene; V was cut back by 7 bases and J by 0 bases. This CDR3 is built from 14 residues. The CDR3 reads CASNRGSGANVLTF. The CDR3 DNA reads as TGTGCCAGCAACAGGGGCTCTGGGGCCAACGTCCTGACTTTC.

The V call is TRBV2, the J call TRBJ2-5; maybe TRBD1 (5 bases). CDR1 is SNHLY, CDR2 FYNNEI, per germline. The CDR3 loop spans 14 amino acids. V was trimmed by 1 base and J by 5 bases, leaving 11 bases between them. This chain's CDR3 is CASSEDRPYETQYF. The CDR3 DNA reads as TGTGCCAGCAGTGAAGACAGGCCTTACGAGACCCAGTACTTC.

This clone showed up just a few times. The rearrangement uses TRBV15 and TRBJ1-3; D is ambiguous. The CDR3 runs 16 residues. Germline CDR1 is LNHNV and CDR2 is YYDKDF (reference sequence). V was pared by 0 bases and J by 0 bases, with 9 bases between. Here the CDR3 reads CATSRDRGRSGNTIYF. DNA for the CDR3: TGTGCCACCAGCAGAGATCGCGGTCGCTCTGGAAACACCATATATTTT.

CDR3 sequence (DNA): TGTGCCAGCAGCGTGACAGGGGGTCAGCAGTATTTT. Its protein product is CASSVTGGQQYF. The chain employs TRBV13 and TRBJ2-3; 9 nucleotides match TRBD1. Germline V gene sequence: CDR1 PRHDT, CDR2 FYEKMQ (reference sequence). CDR3 size: 12 residues. V dropped 5 bases and J dropped 11; count of bases not matched to a gene: 5.

The chain employs TRBV4-1 and TRBJ1-1, with D hard to call. This CDR3 is 16 amino acids long. V dropped 1 base and J dropped 0 bases, with 12 bases sitting between them. The germline CDR1 and CDR2 sequences are MGHRA and YSYEKL. The CDR3 reads CASSQGPSAVNTEAFF. DNA for the CDR3: TGCGCCAGCAGCCAAGGTCCGTCGGCGGTGAACACTGAAGCTTTCTTT.

This chain links TRBV28 with TRBJ2-7, with 8 bases that match TRBD1. CDR3 length equals 14 residues. Unmatched junction bases numbered 12, after V lost 8 bases and J lost 6 bases. The germline V gene has CDR1 MDHEN and CDR2 SYDVKM. Here the CDR3 DNA reads TGTGCCAGCGGGGGGTGGCAGGGGGCAGGCGAGCAGTACTTC. Its translation: CASGGWQGAGEQYF.

The rearrangement uses TRBV5-1 and TRBJ2-5; TRBD1 agrees at 8 bases. The trim removed 0 bases at V and 2 bases at J, leaving 3 bases unmatched. This CDR3 contains 15 residues. CDR1 SGHRS and CDR2 YFSETQ come from the germline V gene. DNA of the CDR3: TGCGCCAGCAGCTTGGTGGGACAGGAGCAAGAGACCCAGTACTTC. This sequence encodes CASSLVGQEQETQYF.

This rearrangement joins TRBV30 to TRBJ1-4; D might be TRBD1 (5 bases). CDR1 GTSNPN and CDR2 SVGIG come from the germline V gene (reference sequence). The V and J ends lost 5 bases and 6 bases respectively, with 10 bases between them. The CDR3 consists of 12 residues. The DNA for the CDR3 is TGTGCCTGGGAGACGACAGATGAAAAACTGTTTTTT. Protein: CAWETTDEKLFF.

Only a few counts were recorded for this clone. This chain connects TRBV9 to TRBJ1-5; D may be TRBD1 (6 bases). This CDR3 has 13 amino acids. Trimming stripped 5 bases from V and 8 bases from J, with 14 bases between. Germline CDR1 SGDLS, CDR2 YYNGEE. CDR3 in amino acids: CASSLQGVKPQHF. CDR3 bases: TGTGCCAGCAGTCTACAGGGTGTTAAGCCCCAGCATTTT.

V is TRBV18 and J is TRBJ1-2, with TRBD1 identical over 10 bases. J gave up 8 bases and V 1 base, and 13 bases lay outside the gene matches. The CDR3 is 17 residues long. The germline V gene has CDR1 KGHSH and CDR2 LQKENI. The CDR3 bases are TGTGCCAGCTCACCACTTTTGGGACAGGGGCAAGAGAGCGGCTACACCTTC. Translating it yields CASSPLLGQGQESGYTF.

This clone was counted a single time. The rearrangement links TRBV6-6 to TRBJ2-5; TRBD2 might be the D (6 bases). CDR1 MNHNY and CDR2 SVGAGI come from the germline V gene (reference sequence). V gave up 6 bases and J gave up 7 bases, with 12 bases separating them. This CDR3 has 12 residues. CDR3 sequence: CASRRDLATQYF. DNA of the CDR3: TGTGCCAGCAGGCGGGACTTAGCGACCCAGTACTTC.

A few counts support this clone. This chain links TRBV5-1 with TRBJ2-7; D is undetermined. V lost 4 bases, J lost 2 bases, and 7 bases lay in between. Germline CDR1 is SGHRS and CDR2 is YFSETQ. This CDR3 is built from 12 residues. CDR3 in amino acids: CASSEQAYEQYF. CDR3 nucleotides: TGCGCCAGCAGCGAGCAAGCCTACGAGCAGTACTTC.

This clone was seen only a few times. The chain employs TRBV11-2 and TRBJ2-3; possible D gene TRBD2, 5 bases. CDR3 length: 14 residues. V lost 4 bases and J lost 6, with 14 bases in between. Germline V gene data show CDR1 as SGHAT and CDR2 as FQNNGV. CDR3 sequence reads: CASSYRPGIDTQYF. The CDR3 DNA is TGTGCCAGCAGCTACCGTCCCGGGATTGATACGCAGTATTTT. The full variable domain, rest sourced from reference TRBV11-2 and TRBJ2-3, is EAGVAQSPRYKIIEKRQSVAFWCNPISGHATLYWYQQILGQGPKLLIQFQNNGVVDDSQLPKDRFSAERLKGVDSTLKIQPAKLEDSAVYLCASSYRPGIDTQYFGPGTRLTVL.

This clone has more than one count but fewer than ten. The rearrangement links TRBV18 to TRBJ2-7; 13 nucleotides agree with TRBD2. The length of the CDR3 is 15 residues. With 2 bases clipped from V and 5 bases from J, the junction kept 3 bases outside the gene matches. From germline, CDR1 is KGHSH and CDR2 LQKENI. The CDR3 nucleotides are TGTGCCAGCTCACCAGGGACTAGCGGGAAACACGAGCAGTACTTC. It codes for CASSPGTSGKHEQYF.

The chain uses TRBV25-1 and TRBJ2-3; unclear D gene. Trimming took 4 bases from V and 0 from J, leaving 11 bases between them. The CDR3 sequence is 15 residues long. Germline V gene lookup returns CDR1 MGHDK and CDR2 SYGVNS. The CDR3 sequence is CASSARGTSTDTQYF. Here the CDR3 DNA reads TGTGCCAGCAGTGCCAGAGGAACTAGCACAGATACGCAGTATTTT.

This clone showed up just a few times. V is TRBV4-3 and J is TRBJ2-7; a weak D match, TRBD2 (6 bases). V was clipped by 3 bases and J by 3 bases, with 12 bases between them. Germline CDR1 and CDR2: LGHNA and YSLEER. The CDR3 spans 14 residues. This CDR3 reads CASSHREIGYEQYF. The CDR3 nucleotides read TGCGCCAGCAGCCATCGGGAGATCGGCTACGAGCAGTACTTC.

The rearrangement links TRBV25-1 to TRBJ1-5; D is ambiguous. The V end lost 3 bases, the J end lost 5 bases, and 8 bases lay between the germline ends. The germline CDR1 and CDR2 sequences are MGHDK and SYGVNS. The CDR3 is 13 residues long. CDR3 DNA sequence: TGTGCCAGCAGTGATTGGACTGATCAGCCCCAGCATTTT. This sequence encodes CASSDWTDQPQHF.

The V call is TRBV9, the J call TRBJ2-2; 12 bases agree with TRBD2. Germline V gives CDR1 SGDLS, CDR2 YYNGEE. The CDR3 covers 15 residues. Losses at the gene ends were 4 bases for V and 6 bases for J; bases not matched to a gene: 4. Written as DNA, the CDR3 is TGTGCCAGCAGCTCACGACTAGCGGGAGCCGGGGAGCTGTTTTTT. It codes for CASSSRLAGAGELFF.

This clone was detected only a few times. This chain connects TRBV7-9 to TRBJ1-2; TRBD1 might be the D (5 bases). V was cut by 5 bases and J by 6 bases, with 16 bases left in between. The CDR3 is 14 residues long. Per the germline V gene, CDR1 is SEHNR and CDR2 is FQNEAQ (reference sequence). This CDR3 reads CASSQPTAWNGYTF. The CDR3 DNA reads as TGTGCCAGCAGCCAGCCGACAGCATGGAATGGCTACACCTTC.

In nucleotides, the CDR3 is TGTGCCAGCAGTTTTGGGGGGACAGGGGGCAGGTACGAGCAGTACTTC. This translates into CASSFGGTGGRYEQYF. This sequence joins TRBV28 and TRBJ2-7; 12 bases line up with TRBD1. Germline trimming cut 3 bases from V and 4 bases from J; bases unmatched to any gene: 7. The CDR3 runs to 16 residues. CDR1 MDHEN and CDR2 SYDVKM come from the germline V gene. The full variable domain, rest sourced from reference TRBV28 and TRBJ2-7, is DVKVTQSSRYLVKRTGEKVFLECVQDMDHENMFWYRQDPGLGLRLIYFSYDVKMKEKGDIPEGYSVSREKKERFSLILESASTNQTSMYLCASSFGGTGGRYEQYFGPGTRLTVT.

The J gene is TRBJ1-2, the V gene TRBV11-1, with D perhaps TRBD1 (5 bases). This CDR3 spans 14 amino acids. Germline CDR1 is SGHAT and CDR2 is FQDESV (reference sequence). V was pared by 5 bases and J by 4 bases, with 14 bases between. CDR3 nucleotides: TGTGCCAGCAGCCTCGGGCAGGGCTCCTATGGCTACACCTTC. Encoded protein: CASSLGQGSYGYTF. The full variable domain, rest sourced from reference TRBV11-1 and TRBJ1-2, is EAEVAQSPRYKITEKSQAVAFWCDPISGHATLYWYRQILGQGPELLVQFQDESVVDDSQLPKDRFSAERLKGVDSTLKIQPAELGDSAMYLCASSLGQGSYGYTFGSGTRLTVV.

This clone was counted between two and nine times. The chain joins TRBV4-3 to TRBJ1-5; D is uncertain. Germline V gives CDR1 LGHNA, CDR2 YSLEER. The CDR3 is 13 residues long. Trimming removed 0 bases from V and 7 bases from J, with 7 bases in between. The CDR3 sequence is CASSQDWHQPQHF. In DNA form, the CDR3 reads TGCGCCAGCAGCCAAGATTGGCACCAGCCCCAGCATTTT.

This clone was seen more than once but under ten times. The chain recombines TRBV19 with TRBJ1-1, with 11 bases fitting TRBD1. Trimming removed 8 bases from V and 5 bases from J; junction bases left unmatched: 4. The CDR3 contains 13 residues. Per the germline V gene, CDR1 is LNHDA and CDR2 is SQIVND (reference sequence). The CDR3 is CASFGQGATEAFF. The CDR3 nucleotides read TGTGCCAGTTTCGGACAGGGGGCGACTGAAGCTTTCTTT.

The V and J genes are TRBV5-4 and TRBJ2-2; D ambiguous. V was shortened by 1 base and J by 3 bases, with 7 bases between the two germline ends. Germline lookup yields CDR1 SGHNT and CDR2 YYREEE (reference sequence). This CDR3 is built from 14 residues. CDR3 region: CASSLNRDTGELFF. CDR3 coding DNA: TGTGCCAGCAGCTTGAACAGAGACACCGGGGAGCTGTTTTTT.

CDR3 coding DNA: TGTGCCAGCTCACCATCCAGGGGTGCCCTCTACAATGAGCAGTTCTTC. Translation gives CASSPSRGALYNEQFF. The rearrangement uses TRBV18 and TRBJ2-1; D perhaps matches TRBD1 (6 bases). Trimming pared 2 bases from V and 3 bases from J, leaving 14 bases between. The CDR3 spans 16 residues. Germline V lookup: CDR1 KGHSH, CDR2 LQKENI.